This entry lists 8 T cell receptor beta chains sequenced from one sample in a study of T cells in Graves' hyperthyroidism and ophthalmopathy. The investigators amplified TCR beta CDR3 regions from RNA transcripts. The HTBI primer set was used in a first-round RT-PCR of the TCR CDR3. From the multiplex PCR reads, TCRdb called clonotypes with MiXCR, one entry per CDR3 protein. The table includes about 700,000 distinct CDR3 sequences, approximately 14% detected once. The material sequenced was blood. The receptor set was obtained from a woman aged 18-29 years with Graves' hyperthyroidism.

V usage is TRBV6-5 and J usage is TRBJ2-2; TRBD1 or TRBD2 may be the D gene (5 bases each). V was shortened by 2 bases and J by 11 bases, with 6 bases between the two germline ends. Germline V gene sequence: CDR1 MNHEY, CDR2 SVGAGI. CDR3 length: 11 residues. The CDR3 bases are TGTGCCAGCAGTTACGGGGGAGAGCTGTTTTTT. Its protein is CASSYGGELFF.

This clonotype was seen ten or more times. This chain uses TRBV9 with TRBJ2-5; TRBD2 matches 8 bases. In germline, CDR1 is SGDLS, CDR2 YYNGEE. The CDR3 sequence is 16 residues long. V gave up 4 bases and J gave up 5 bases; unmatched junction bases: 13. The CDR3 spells CASSSGRVPGAETQYF. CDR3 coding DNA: TGTGCCAGCAGCTCCGGGAGGGTTCCCGGGGCGGAGACCCAGTACTTC.

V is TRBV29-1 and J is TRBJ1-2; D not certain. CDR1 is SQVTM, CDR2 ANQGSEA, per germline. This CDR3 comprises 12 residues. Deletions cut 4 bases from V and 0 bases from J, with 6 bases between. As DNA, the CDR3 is TGCAGCGTTGGGGAGACTAACTATGGCTACACCTTC. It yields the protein CSVGETNYGYTF.

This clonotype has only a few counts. The CDR3 sequence is CSVAGTEQYF. The CDR3 region has the DNA TGCAGCGTCGCAGGGACGGAGCAGTACTTC. This rearrangement joins TRBV29-1 to TRBJ2-7, with D tentatively TRBD1 or TRBD2 (5 bases each). The V end was cut by 6 bases, the J end by 7 bases, with 10 bases between. This CDR3 contains 10 residues. Per germline, CDR1 SQVTM and CDR2 ANQGSEA.

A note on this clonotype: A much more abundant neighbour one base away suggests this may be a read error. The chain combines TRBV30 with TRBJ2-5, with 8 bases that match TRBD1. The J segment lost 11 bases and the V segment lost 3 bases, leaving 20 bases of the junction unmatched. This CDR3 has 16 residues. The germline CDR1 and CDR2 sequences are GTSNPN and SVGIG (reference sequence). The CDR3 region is CAWSDGQGYSPREQYF. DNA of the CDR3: TGTGCCTGGAGCGACGGACAGGGTTACTCCCCAAGAGAGCAGTACTTC.

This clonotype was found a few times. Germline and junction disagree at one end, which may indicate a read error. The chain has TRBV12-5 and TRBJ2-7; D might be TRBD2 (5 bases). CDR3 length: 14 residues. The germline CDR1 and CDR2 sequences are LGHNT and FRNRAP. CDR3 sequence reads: CASGLGEPPYEQHF. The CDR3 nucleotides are TGTGCTAGTGGTTTGGGGGAGCCCCCCTACGAGCAGCACTTC.

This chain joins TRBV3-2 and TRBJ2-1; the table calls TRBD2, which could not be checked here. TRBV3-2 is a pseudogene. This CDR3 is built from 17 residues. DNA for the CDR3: TGTGCCAGGTCAAGGGCGCGGGAGAGGATAGGATACAATGAGCAGTTCTTC. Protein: CARSRARERIGYNEQFF.

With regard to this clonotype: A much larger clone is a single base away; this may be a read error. This CDR3 is CASSLKRLPEEQCF. CDR3 sequence (DNA): TGTGCCAGCAGTCTTAAGCGCCTCCCGGAGGAGCAGTGCTTC. The V and J genes are TRBV7-8 and TRBJ2-1; D is possibly TRBD2 (5 bases). The CDR3 covers 14 residues. Germline CDR1 and CDR2: SGHVS and FQNEAQ.